The 29 T cell receptor beta chains below all came from one sample that was sequenced in a study of T cells in Graves' hyperthyroidism and ophthalmopathy (dated by TCRdb to about 2019). The library relied on multiplex PCR. Sequencing used an Illumina HiSeq 2000. The TCR beta CDR3 regions were amplified from the RNA transcripts. The first round of RT-PCR for the TCR CDR3 was performed with the HTBI primer set and the Qiagen OneStep RT-PCR kit. Using fastp trimming at Q25 and MiXCR clonotype assembly, TCRdb reanalyzed the public sequencing data and kept in-frame beta chains. Every CDR3 protein is listed once, alongside the most common genes and DNA of its rows. The sample records around 540,000 distinct CDR3 sequences, roughly 16% of which are singletons. The top ten clones comprise less than 30% of the sample. The sequenced material came from blood. These receptors were collected from a woman aged 30 to 39 with Graves' ophthalmopathy.

Ten or more counts support this clonotype. The chain couples TRBV30 to TRBJ2-1; D is perhaps TRBD2 (5 bases). This CDR3 has 15 residues. CDR1 GTSNPN and CDR2 SVGIG come from the germline V gene (reference sequence). The V and J ends lost 1 base and 4 bases respectively, with 14 bases between them. This chain's CDR3 is CAWSAPSGGYNEQFF. In DNA, the CDR3 is TGTGCCTGGAGTGCACCCAGCGGAGGTTACAATGAGCAGTTCTTC.

This clonotype was observed at least ten times. V usage is TRBV7-2 and J usage is TRBJ2-7, with 10 bases identical to TRBD1. The trim removed 5 bases at V and 5 bases at J, leaving 6 bases unmatched. This CDR3 region has 14 residues. The germline CDR1 and CDR2 sequences are SGHTA and FQGNSA. CDR3 protein: CASSLWTGGNEQYF. CDR3 coding DNA: TGTGCCAGCAGCCTCTGGACAGGGGGTAACGAGCAGTACTTC.

The chain recombines TRBV7-9 with TRBJ1-4; 11 bases are shared with TRBD1. The CDR3 runs to 15 residues. V lost 5 bases to trimming and J lost 6 bases; unmatched junction nucleotides: 5. Germline V gene data show CDR1 as SEHNR and CDR2 as FQNEAQ (reference sequence). The CDR3 spells CASSRRDRGDEKLFF. As DNA, the CDR3 is TGTGCCAGCAGCCGCCGGGACAGGGGGGATGAAAAACTGTTTTTT.

The chain is built from TRBV9 and TRBJ2-3, with a tentative D call TRBD1 (6 bases). Trimming removed 4 bases at V and 3 bases at J, with 12 bases between. The CDR3 is 14 residues long. Germline V gives CDR1 SGDLS, CDR2 YYNGEE. The DNA for the CDR3 is TGTGCCAGCAGCTCCAGGACAGTAACAGATACGCAGTATTTT. Translating gives CASSSRTVTDTQYF.

This clonotype was observed at least ten times. The chain combines TRBV2 with TRBJ2-3, with D unclear. Germline V gene data show CDR1 as SNHLY and CDR2 as FYNNEI. V dropped 3 bases and J dropped 4 bases, with 14 bases sitting between them. CDR3 length equals 15 residues. The CDR3 nucleotides read TGTGCCAGCAGTGAGGCAAGCCTCACGGCAGATACGCAGTATTTT. It is translated as CASSEASLTADTQYF.

This clonotype was counted many times. The rearrangement joins TRBV7-8 to TRBJ2-1; 8 bases are a match to TRBD1. Trimming removed 1 base from V and 7 bases from J; junction bases left unmatched: 3. The CDR3 runs to 14 residues. Germline-derived CDR1 and CDR2 are SGHVS and FQNEAQ. The CDR3 DNA follows: TGTGCCAGCAGCTTAGGGCAGGGGGCGAATGAGCAGTTCTTC. It codes for CASSLGQGANEQFF.

The CDR3 nucleotides are TGTGCCAGCAGCTTTTTGTGGGAGGCCGCCAAGGAGCAGTTCTTC. As protein: CASSFLWEAAKEQFF. The chain carries TRBV5-8 and TRBJ2-1; TRBD2 is a possible D gene (6 bases). Trimming pared 2 bases from V and 10 bases from J, leaving 19 bases between. Germline lookup yields CDR1 SGHTS and CDR2 YDEGEE. The length of the CDR3 is 15 residues.

This clonotype was detected ten times or more. The gene calls are TRBV5-6 and TRBJ2-1; 13 nucleotides match TRBD2. Germline V gene lookup returns CDR1 SGHDT and CDR2 YYEEEE. This CDR3 has 15 residues. With 6 bases clipped from V and 6 bases from J, the junction kept 6 bases outside the gene matches. The CDR3 coding sequence is TGTGCCAGCATGTCCGGGACTAGCGGGATCAATGAGCAGTTCTTC. Translated, it gives CASMSGTSGINEQFF.

There are many counts of this clonotype. The V call is TRBV5-1, the J call TRBJ1-1, with D hard to call. The V gene lost 0 bases and the J gene lost 0 bases, with 6 bases spanning the gap. CDR3 length equals 14 residues. Germline V gene lookup returns CDR1 SGHRS and CDR2 YFSETQ. The chain's CDR3 is CASSLVPLNTEAFF. In DNA form, the CDR3 reads TGCGCCAGCAGCTTGGTCCCATTGAACACTGAAGCTTTCTTT.

At least ten counts were recorded for this clonotype. The V gene is TRBV27, the J gene TRBJ2-2; D ambiguous. CDR3 length: 15 amino acids. V lost 5 bases to trimming and J lost 0 bases, with 10 bases between them. Germline V lookup: CDR1 MNHEY, CDR2 SMNVEV (reference sequence). For the CDR3, the DNA is TGTGCCAGCAGTCCCTCCATCGCGAACACCGGGGAGCTGTTTTTT. This gives the protein CASSPSIANTGELFF.

The rearrangement joins TRBV4-1 to TRBJ1-5, with 9 bases fitting TRBD1. V shed 4 bases and J 4 bases; nucleotides not matched to a gene: 8. CDR1 is MGHRA, CDR2 YSYEKL, per germline. The CDR3 totals 16 residues. The CDR3 here is CASSRTGAELNQPQHF. The DNA for the CDR3 is TGCGCCAGCAGCCGGACAGGGGCCGAACTAAATCAGCCCCAGCATTTT.

This clonotype turned up a few times. The V call is TRBV12-3 or TRBV12-4, the J call TRBJ1-3; TRBD1 is a possible D gene (6 bases). The CDR3 contains 13 residues. V gave up 6 bases and J gave up 8 bases, with 14 bases separating them. The CDR3 bases are TGTGCCAGCAGAACGGGACAACGGGACACCATATATTTT. Protein sequence: CASRTGQRDTIYF.

In its sample, this clonotype was seen once. Sequence at one end of the junction differs from germline and may be a read error. The rearrangement uses TRBV5-1 and TRBJ1-3; a possible D gene is TRBD1 (5 bases). The germline CDR1 and CDR2 sequences are SGHRS and YFSETQ. This CDR3 has 16 residues. The CDR3 loop reads CASSLGGRGSGNTIYF. The CDR3 region has the DNA TGTGCCAGCAGCTTGGGGGGACGGGGCTCTGGAAACACCATATATTTT.

This clonotype was seen a handful of times. The chain combines TRBV29-1 with TRBJ2-7; TRBD2 is a possible D gene (6 bases). Germline loops: CDR1 SQVTM, CDR2 ANQGSEA. This CDR3 comprises 14 residues. V gave up 4 bases and J gave up 0 bases, with 13 bases separating them. Here the CDR3 reads CSVGGSGISYEQYF. CDR3 coding DNA: TGCAGCGTTGGCGGTAGCGGAATCTCCTACGAGCAGTACTTC.

In its sample, this clonotype was seen a few times. The chain employs TRBV6-2 or TRBV6-3 and TRBJ2-7; either TRBD1 or TRBD2 may fit D (5 bases each). This CDR3 has 14 amino acids. The ends were cut back, 7 bases at V and 5 bases at J, with 18 bases in the middle. Germline CDR1 and CDR2: MNHEY and SVGEGT. DNA of the CDR3: TGTGCCAGCACACGGGACGCCGGATGGAACGAGCAGTACTTC. Its translation: CASTRDAGWNEQYF.

With respect to this clonotype: One end of the junction is discordant with germline, which a read error may explain. This chain connects TRBV30 to TRBJ2-2, with D possibly TRBD2 on 6 matching bases. The CDR3 is 14 amino acids. The germline V gene has CDR1 GTSNPN and CDR2 SVGIG (reference sequence). The CDR3 reads CASSPTGVAGELLF. For the CDR3, the DNA is TGTGCCAGTAGTCCAACGGGGGTCGCCGGGGAGCTGCTTTTT.

J is TRBJ2-1 and V is TRBV29-1, with D perhaps TRBD2 (5 bases). Germline assignment: CDR1 SQVTM and CDR2 ANQGSEA. The CDR3 spans 14 residues. V dropped 6 bases and J dropped 9 bases, with 21 bases sitting between them. In DNA, the CDR3 is TGCAGCGTCGAGATTGGGAGCGTTAAGGGTGAGCAGTTCTTC. Residues: CSVEIGSVKGEQFF.

This clonotype came up once. Given a much more abundant clone one base away, this may be a read error. The rearrangement uses TRBV11-2 and TRBJ2-3; D is possibly TRBD2 (5 bases). The ends were cut back, 5 bases at V and 1 base at J, with 13 bases in the middle. The germline CDR1 and CDR2 sequences are SGHAT and FQNNGV. This CDR3 has 15 residues. The CDR3 region has the DNA TGTGCCAGCAGCGCCGGGGAGCACGGCACAGATACGCAGTATTTT. Encoded protein: CASSAGEHGTDTQYF.

The J gene is TRBJ1-6, the V gene TRBV5-1; 7 bases align to TRBD1. V lost 4 bases and J lost 7; bases outside the gene matches: 8. Germline V lookup: CDR1 SGHRS, CDR2 YFSETQ. The CDR3 extends over 15 amino acids. CDR3 region: CASSPAGTVNSPLHF. Here the CDR3 DNA reads TGCGCCAGCAGCCCAGCCGGGACAGTAAATTCACCCCTCCACTTT.

This clonotype was counted a single time. V usage is TRBV20-1 and J usage is TRBJ1-1; D is ambiguous. The germline V and J ends were trimmed by 5 bases and 4 bases, with 14 bases remaining between them. Germline V lookup: CDR1 DFQATT, CDR2 SNEGSKA (reference sequence). There are 13 residues in the CDR3. In nucleotides, the CDR3 is TGCAGTGCTCCCCGTTCGAGGAGCACTGAAGCTTTCTTT. As protein: CSAPRSRSTEAFF.

The V gene is TRBV18, the J gene TRBJ2-5; D may be TRBD2 (5 bases). Trimming stripped 6 bases from V and 1 base from J, with 15 bases between. This CDR3 comprises 15 residues. The germline CDR1 and CDR2 sequences are KGHSH and LQKENI. As DNA, the CDR3 is TGTGCCAGCTCTGGGAATCGAGGGTTCCAAGAGACCCAGTACTTC. The encoded protein is CASSGNRGFQETQYF. The variable domain in full, with the rest retrieved from reference TRBV18 and TRBJ2-5, is NAGVMQNPRHLVRRRGQEARLRCSPMKGHSHVYWYRQLPEEGLKFMVYLQKENIIDESGMPKERFSAEFPKEGPSILRIQQVVRGDSAAYFCASSGNRGFQETQYFGPGTRLLVL.

CDR3 nucleotide sequence: TGTGCCAGCAGCCATTTGTTCGGGACTAGCGGGTGGAATGAGCAGTTCTTC. Encoded protein: CASSHLFGTSGWNEQFF. V and J are TRBV3-1 and TRBJ2-1; 12 nucleotides agree with TRBD2. The germline CDR1 and CDR2 sequences are LGHDT and YNNKEL (reference sequence). The CDR3 contains 17 residues. The ends lost 3 bases at V and 7 bases at J; junction bases unmatched: 10.

This clonotype was observed a handful of times. This may come from a read error, since a much larger clone is one base off. The chain couples TRBV6-1 to TRBJ2-5; the D gene is possibly TRBD2 (6 bases). In germline, CDR1 is MNHNS, CDR2 SASEGT. The CDR3 is 13 residues long. DNA for the CDR3: TGTGCCAGCAGTGAACGCGGGGCCGAGACCCAGTGCTTC. Protein product: CASSERGAETQCF.

The table lists this clonotype with a count of one. The chain combines TRBV25-1 with TRBJ2-2, with 8 nucleotides matching TRBD1. With V trimmed by 8 bases and J by 2 bases, 4 bases remained unmatched. The CDR3 consists of 14 residues. Germline values: CDR1 MGHDK, CDR2 SYGVNS. CDR3 sequence reads: CASQGQDNTGELFF. CDR3 sequence (DNA): TGTGCCAGCCAGGGACAGGACAACACCGGGGAGCTGTTTTTT.

This clonotype was counted between two and nine times. This chain connects TRBV27 to TRBJ2-2, with no clear D. The CDR3 spans 13 residues. V was cut by 8 bases and J by 5 bases, with 12 bases left in between. Germline lookup yields CDR1 MNHEY and CDR2 SMNVEV (reference sequence). In nucleotides, the CDR3 is TGTGCCAGCGCCGTCGACCTTACCGGGGAGCTGTTTTTT. It encodes CASAVDLTGELFF.

This clonotype was counted ten times or more. The CDR3 bases are TGTGCCAGCAGAGAAACCGGGGGTTCCTACAATGAGCAGTTCTTC. It translates to CASRETGGSYNEQFF. The chain recombines TRBV12-3 or TRBV12-4 with TRBJ2-1, with a weak D call TRBD2 (6 bases). V dropped 6 bases and J dropped 1 base, with 13 bases sitting between them. The CDR3 covers 15 residues.

This clonotype was picked up many times. The rearrangement uses TRBV7-2 and TRBJ2-7; D ambiguous. Germline V gives CDR1 SGHTA, CDR2 FQGNSA. Trimming pared 0 bases from V and 1 base from J, leaving 13 bases between. The CDR3 covers 16 residues. The CDR3 sequence: CASSLAVGEPSYEQYF. The CDR3 region has the DNA TGTGCCAGCAGCTTAGCGGTGGGCGAGCCTTCCTACGAGCAGTACTTC.

This clonotype was seen repeatedly, ten times or more. The rearrangement uses TRBV3-1 and TRBJ1-3; D call uncertain. V was shortened by 0 bases and J by 7 bases, with 13 bases between the two germline ends. CDR1 is LGHDT, CDR2 YNNKEL, per germline (reference sequence). There are 15 residues in the CDR3. The CDR3 nucleotides are TGTGCCAGCAGCCAAGACTGGTCGACGGGGAACACCATATATTTT. This sequence encodes CASSQDWSTGNTIYF.

This clonotype was observed a single time. A single base separates this from a much larger clone, so it may be a read error. The chain uses TRBV24-1 and TRBJ2-5; a weak D match, TRBD1 (5 bases). The CDR3 spans 15 residues. V lost 10 bases and J lost 5, with 22 bases in between. The germline V gene encodes CDR1 KGHDR and CDR2 SFDVKD. This CDR3 is CATSNGQRVTETQYF. The DNA for the CDR3 is TGTGCCACTTCGAACGGACAAAGGGTGACGGAGACCCAGTACTTC.